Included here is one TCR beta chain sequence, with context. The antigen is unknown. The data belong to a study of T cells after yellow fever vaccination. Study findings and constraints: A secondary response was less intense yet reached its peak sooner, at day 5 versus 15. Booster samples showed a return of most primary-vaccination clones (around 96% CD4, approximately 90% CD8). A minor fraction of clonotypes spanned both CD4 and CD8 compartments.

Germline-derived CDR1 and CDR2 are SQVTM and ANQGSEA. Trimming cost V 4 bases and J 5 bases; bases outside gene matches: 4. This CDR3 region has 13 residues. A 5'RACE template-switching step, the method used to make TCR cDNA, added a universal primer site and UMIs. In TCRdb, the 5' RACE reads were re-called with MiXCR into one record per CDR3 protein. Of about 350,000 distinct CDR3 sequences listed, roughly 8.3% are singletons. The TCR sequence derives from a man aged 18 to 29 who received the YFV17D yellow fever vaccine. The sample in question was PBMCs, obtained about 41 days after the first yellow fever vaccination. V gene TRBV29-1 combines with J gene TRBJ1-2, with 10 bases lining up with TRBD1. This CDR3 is CSVVPGQGYGYTF. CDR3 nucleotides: TGCAGCGTTGTTCCGGGACAGGGGTATGGCTACACCTTC.